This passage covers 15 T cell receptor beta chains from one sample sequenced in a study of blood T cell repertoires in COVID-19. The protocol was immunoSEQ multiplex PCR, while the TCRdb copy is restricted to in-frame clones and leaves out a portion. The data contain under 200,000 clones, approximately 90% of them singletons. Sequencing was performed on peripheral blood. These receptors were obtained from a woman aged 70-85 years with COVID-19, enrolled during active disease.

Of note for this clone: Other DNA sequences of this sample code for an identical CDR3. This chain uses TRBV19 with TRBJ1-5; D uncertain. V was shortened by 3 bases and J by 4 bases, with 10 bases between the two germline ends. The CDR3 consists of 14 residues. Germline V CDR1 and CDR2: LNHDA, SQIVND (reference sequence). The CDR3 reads CASSIVAGNQPQHF. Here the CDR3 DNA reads TGTGCCAGTAGTATCGTGGCGGGGAATCAGCCCCAGCATTTT.

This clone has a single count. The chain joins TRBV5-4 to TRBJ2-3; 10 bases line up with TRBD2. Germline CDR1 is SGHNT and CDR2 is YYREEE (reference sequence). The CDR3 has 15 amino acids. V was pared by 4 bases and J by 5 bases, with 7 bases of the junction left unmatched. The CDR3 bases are TGTGCCAGCAGCCCGAGCGGGGGGGCCGGAGATACGCAGTATTTT. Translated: CASSPSGGAGDTQYF.

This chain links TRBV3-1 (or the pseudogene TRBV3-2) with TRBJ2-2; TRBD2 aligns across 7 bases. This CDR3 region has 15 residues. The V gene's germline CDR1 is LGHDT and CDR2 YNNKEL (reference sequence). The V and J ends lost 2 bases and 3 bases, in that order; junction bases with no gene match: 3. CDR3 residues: CASSQLAVYTGELFF. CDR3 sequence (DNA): TGTGCCAGCAGCCAACTAGCGGTGTACACCGGGGAGCTGTTTTTT.

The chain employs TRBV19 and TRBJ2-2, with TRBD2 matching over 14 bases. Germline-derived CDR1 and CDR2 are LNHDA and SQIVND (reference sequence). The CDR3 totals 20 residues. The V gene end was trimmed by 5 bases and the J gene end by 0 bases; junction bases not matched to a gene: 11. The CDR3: CASSAPRGLAGATNTGELFF. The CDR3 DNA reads TGTGCCAGTAGTGCTCCCCGGGGACTAGCGGGGGCCACGAACACCGGGGAGCTGTTTTTT.

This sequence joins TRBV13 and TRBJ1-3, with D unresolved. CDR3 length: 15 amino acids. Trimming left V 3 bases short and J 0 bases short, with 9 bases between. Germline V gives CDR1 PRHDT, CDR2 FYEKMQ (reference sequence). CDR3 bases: TGTGCCAGCAGCTTCAGCAGGCCCTCTGGAAACACCATATATTTT. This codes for CASSFSRPSGNTIYF.

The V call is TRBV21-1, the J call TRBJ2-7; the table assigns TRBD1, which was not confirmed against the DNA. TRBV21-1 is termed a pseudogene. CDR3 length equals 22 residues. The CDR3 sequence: CASSKKCRLVDRSINSSYEQYF. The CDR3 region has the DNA TGTGCCAGCAGCAAAAAATGCAGGTTGGTCGACAGATCTATTAACAGCTCCTACGAGCAGTACTTC.

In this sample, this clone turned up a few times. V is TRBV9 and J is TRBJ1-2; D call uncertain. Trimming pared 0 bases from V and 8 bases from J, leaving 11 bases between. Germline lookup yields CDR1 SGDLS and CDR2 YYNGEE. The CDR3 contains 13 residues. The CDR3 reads CASSVARRGGYTF. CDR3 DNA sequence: TGTGCCAGCAGCGTAGCCCGAAGAGGGGGCTACACCTTC.

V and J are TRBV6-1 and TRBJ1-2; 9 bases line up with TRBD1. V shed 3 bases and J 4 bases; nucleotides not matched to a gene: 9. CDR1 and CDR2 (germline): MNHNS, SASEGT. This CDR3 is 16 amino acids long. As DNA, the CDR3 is TGTGCCAGCAGTGAGACGACCGGGACAGGGTCCTATGGCTACACCTTC. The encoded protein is CASSETTGTGSYGYTF.

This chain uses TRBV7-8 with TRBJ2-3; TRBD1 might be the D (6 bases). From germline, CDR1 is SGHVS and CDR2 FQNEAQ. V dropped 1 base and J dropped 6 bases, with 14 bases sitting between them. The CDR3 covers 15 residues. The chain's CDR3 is CASSLVLQGSDTQYF. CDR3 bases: TGTGCCAGCAGCTTAGTTCTTCAGGGGTCCGATACGCAGTATTTT.

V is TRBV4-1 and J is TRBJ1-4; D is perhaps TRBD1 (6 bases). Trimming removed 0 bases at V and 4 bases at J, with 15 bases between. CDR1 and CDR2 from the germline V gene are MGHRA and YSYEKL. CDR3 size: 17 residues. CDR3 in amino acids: CASSQDLGGLRNEKLFF. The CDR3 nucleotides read TGCGCCAGCAGCCAAGATCTCGGGGGGCTCCGTAATGAAAAACTGTTTTTT.

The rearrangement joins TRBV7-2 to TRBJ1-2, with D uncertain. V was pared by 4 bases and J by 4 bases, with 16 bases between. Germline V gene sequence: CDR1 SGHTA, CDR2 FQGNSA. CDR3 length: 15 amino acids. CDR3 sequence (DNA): TGTGCCAGCAGCTCCGCTGGCGGGAGCCTCTATGGCTACACCTTC. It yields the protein CASSSAGGSLYGYTF.

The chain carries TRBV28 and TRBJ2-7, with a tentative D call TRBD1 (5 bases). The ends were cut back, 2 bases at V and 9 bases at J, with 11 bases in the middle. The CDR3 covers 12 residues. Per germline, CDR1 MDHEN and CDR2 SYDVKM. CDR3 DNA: TGTGCCAGCAGTTTAATGGGCCAGGGGCAGTACTTC. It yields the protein CASSLMGQGQYF.

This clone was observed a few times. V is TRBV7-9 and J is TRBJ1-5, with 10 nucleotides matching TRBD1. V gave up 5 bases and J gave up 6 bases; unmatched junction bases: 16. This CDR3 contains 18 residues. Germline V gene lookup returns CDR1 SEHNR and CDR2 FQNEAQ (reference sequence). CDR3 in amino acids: CASSQTPGQGFDGQPQHF. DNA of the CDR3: TGTGCCAGCAGCCAAACACCGGGACAGGGGTTTGACGGTCAGCCCCAGCATTTT.

This CDR3 reads CASSLGHRGPPDTQYF. The CDR3 DNA is TGCGCCAGCAGCTTGGGACACAGGGGGCCCCCAGATACGCAGTATTTT. V usage is TRBV5-1 and J usage is TRBJ2-3, with TRBD1 matching 9 bases. Looked up from germline, CDR1 is SGHRS and CDR2 is YFSETQ. Losses at the gene ends were 0 bases for V and 4 bases for J; bases not matched to a gene: 6. The CDR3 spans 16 residues.

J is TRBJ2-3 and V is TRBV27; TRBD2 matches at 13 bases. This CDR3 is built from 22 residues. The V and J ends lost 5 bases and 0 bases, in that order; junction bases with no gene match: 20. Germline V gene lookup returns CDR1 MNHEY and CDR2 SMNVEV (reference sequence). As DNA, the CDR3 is TGTGCCAGCAGTCCTCTTGGCGGACTAGCGGGGGCCCGACCACCAAGCACAGATACGCAGTATTTT. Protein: CASSPLGGLAGARPPSTDTQYF.